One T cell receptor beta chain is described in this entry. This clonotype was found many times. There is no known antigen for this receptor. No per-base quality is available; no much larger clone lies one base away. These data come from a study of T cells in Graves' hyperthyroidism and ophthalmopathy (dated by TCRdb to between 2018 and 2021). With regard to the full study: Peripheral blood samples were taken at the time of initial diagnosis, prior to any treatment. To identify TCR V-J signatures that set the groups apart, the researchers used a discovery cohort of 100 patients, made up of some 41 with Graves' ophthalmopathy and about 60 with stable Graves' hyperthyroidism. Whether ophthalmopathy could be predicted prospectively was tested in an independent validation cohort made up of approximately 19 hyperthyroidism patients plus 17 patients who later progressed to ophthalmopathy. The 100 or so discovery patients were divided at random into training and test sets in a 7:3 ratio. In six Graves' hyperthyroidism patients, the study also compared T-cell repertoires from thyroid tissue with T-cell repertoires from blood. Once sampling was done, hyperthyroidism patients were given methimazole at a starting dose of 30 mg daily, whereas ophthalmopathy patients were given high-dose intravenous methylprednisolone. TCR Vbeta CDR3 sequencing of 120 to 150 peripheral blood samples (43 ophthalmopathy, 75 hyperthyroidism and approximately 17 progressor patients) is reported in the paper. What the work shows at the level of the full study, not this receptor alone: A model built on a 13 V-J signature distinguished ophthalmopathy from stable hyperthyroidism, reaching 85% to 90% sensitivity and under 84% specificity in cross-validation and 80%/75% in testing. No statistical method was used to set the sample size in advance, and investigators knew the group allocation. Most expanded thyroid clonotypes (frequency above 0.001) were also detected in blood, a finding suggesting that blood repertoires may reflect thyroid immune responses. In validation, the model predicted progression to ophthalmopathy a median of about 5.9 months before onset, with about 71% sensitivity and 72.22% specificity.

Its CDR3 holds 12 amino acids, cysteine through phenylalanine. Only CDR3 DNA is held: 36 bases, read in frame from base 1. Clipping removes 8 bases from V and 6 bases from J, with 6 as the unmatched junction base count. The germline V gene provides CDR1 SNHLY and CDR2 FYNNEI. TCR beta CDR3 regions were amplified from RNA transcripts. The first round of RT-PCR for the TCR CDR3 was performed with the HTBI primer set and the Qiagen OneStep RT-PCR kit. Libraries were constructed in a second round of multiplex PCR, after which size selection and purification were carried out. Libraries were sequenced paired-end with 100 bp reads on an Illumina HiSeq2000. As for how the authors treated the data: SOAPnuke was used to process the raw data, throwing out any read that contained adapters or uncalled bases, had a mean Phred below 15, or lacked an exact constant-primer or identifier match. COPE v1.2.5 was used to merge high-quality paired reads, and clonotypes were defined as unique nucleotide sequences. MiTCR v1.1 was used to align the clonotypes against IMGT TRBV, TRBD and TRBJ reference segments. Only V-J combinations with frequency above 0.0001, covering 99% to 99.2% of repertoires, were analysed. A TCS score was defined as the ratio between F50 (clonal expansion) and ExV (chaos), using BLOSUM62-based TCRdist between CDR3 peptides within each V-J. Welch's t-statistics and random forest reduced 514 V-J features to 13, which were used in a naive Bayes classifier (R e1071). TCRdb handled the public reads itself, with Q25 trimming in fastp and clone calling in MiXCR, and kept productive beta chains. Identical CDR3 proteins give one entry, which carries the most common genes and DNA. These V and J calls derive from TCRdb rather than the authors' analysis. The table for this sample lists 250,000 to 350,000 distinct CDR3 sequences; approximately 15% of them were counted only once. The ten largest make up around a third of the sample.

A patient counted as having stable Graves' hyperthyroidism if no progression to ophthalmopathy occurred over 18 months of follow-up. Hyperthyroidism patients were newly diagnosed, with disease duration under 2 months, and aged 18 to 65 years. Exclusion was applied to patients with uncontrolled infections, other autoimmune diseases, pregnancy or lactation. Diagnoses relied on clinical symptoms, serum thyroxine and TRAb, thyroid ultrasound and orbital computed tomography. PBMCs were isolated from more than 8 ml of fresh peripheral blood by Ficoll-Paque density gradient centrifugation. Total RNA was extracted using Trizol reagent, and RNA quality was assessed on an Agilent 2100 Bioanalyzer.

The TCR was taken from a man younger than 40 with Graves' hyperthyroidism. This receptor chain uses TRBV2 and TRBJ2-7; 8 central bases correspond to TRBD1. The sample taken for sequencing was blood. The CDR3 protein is CASGQGAGEQYF. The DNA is TGTGCCAGCGGCCAGGGGGCGGGCGAGCAGTACTTC.